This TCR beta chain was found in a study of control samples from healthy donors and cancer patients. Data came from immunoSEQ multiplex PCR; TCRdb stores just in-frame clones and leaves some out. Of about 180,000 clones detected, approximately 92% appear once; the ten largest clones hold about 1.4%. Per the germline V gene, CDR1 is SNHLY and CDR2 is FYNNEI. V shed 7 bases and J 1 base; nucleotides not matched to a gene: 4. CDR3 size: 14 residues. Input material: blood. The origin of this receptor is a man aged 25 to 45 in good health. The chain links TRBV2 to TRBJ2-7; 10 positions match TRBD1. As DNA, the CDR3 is TGTGCCAGCATGGGGACAGGGGTGTCCTACGAGCAGTACTTC. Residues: CASMGTGVSYEQYF.